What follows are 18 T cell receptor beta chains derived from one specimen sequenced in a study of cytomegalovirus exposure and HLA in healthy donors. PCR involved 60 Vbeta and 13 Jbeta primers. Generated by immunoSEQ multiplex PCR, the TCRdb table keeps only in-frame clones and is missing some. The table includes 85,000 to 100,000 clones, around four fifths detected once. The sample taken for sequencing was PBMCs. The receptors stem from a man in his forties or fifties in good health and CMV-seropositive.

CDR3 coding DNA: TGCGCCAGCAGCTTGACAGCCGGATTGTCCTACGAGCAGTACTTC. Residues: CASSLTAGLSYEQYF. The V call is TRBV5-1, the J call TRBJ2-7; D not certain. The ends were cut back, 1 base at V and 1 base at J, with 12 bases in the middle. The CDR3 totals 15 residues. CDR1 SGHRS and CDR2 YFSETQ come from the germline V gene.

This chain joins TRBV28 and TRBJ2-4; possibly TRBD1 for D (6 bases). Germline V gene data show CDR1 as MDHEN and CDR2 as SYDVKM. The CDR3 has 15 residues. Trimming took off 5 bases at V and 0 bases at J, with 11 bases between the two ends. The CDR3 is CASSIQGLAKNIQYF. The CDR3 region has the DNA TGTGCCAGCAGTATACAGGGATTAGCCAAAAACATTCAGTACTTC. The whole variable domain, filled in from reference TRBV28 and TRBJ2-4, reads DVKVTQSSRYLVKRTGEKVFLECVQDMDHENMFWYRQDPGLGLRLIYFSYDVKMKEKGDIPEGYSVSREKKERFSLILESASTNQTSMYLCASSIQGLAKNIQYFGAGTRLSVL.

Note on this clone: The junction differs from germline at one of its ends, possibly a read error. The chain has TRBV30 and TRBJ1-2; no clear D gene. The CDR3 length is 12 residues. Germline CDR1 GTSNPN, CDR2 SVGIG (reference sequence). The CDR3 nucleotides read TGTGCCTGGAGTGACGGTAACTATGGCTACCCCTTC. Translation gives CAWSDGNYGYPF.

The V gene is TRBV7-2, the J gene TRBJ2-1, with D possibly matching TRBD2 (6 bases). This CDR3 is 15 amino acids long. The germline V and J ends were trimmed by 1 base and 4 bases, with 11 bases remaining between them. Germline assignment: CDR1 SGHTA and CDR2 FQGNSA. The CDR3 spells CASSLDGRGYNEQFF. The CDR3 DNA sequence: TGTGCCAGCAGCTTAGACGGGAGAGGTTACAATGAGCAGTTCTTC.

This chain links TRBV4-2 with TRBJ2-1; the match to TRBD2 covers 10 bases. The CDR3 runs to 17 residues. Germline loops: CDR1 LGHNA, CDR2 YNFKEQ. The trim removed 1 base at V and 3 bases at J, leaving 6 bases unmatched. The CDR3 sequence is CASSQVTTSGVYNEQFF. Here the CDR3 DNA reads TGTGCCAGCAGCCAAGTCACTACTAGCGGGGTCTACAATGAGCAGTTCTTC.

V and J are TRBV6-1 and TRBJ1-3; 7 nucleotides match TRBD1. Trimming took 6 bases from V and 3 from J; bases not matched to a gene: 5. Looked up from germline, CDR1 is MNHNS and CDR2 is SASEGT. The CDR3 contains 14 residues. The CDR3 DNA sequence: TGTGCCAGCAGAGAGACAGGGAGTGGAAACACCATATATTTT. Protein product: CASRETGSGNTIYF.

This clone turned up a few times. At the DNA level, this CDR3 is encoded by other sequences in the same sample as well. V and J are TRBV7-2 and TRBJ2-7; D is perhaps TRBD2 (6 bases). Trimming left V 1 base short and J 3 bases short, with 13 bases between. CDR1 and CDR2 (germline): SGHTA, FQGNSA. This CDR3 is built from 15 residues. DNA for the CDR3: TGTGCCAGCAGCTTAGGGGACGGAGGGCTCTACGAGCAGTACTTC. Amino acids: CASSLGDGGLYEQYF.

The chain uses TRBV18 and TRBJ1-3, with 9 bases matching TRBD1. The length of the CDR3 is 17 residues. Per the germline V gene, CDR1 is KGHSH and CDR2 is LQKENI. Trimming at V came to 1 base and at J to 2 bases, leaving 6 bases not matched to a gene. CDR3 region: CASSPLGTGKAGNTIYF. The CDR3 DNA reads TGTGCCAGCTCACCACTTGGGACAGGGAAAGCTGGAAACACCATATATTTT.

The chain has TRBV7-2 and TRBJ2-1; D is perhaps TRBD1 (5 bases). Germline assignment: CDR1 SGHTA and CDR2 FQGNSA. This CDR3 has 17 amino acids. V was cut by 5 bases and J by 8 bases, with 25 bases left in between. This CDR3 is CASSQPQGLNTRYEQFF. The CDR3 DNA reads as TGTGCCAGCAGCCAACCCCAGGGTCTCAATACGAGGTATGAGCAGTTCTTC.

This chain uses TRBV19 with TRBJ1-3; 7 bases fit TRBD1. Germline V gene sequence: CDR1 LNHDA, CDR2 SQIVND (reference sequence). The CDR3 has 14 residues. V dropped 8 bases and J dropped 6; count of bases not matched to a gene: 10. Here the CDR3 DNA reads TGTGCCAGTCGAAAACAGGGGTCAGAAAACACCATATATTTT. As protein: CASRKQGSENTIYF.

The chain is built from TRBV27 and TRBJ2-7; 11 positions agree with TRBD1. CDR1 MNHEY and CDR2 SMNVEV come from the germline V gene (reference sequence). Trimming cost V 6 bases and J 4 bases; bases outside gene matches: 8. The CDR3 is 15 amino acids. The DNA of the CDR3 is TGTGCCAGCAGATCTTCGGGACAGGGGGGATACGAGCAGTACTTC. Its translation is CASRSSGQGGYEQYF.

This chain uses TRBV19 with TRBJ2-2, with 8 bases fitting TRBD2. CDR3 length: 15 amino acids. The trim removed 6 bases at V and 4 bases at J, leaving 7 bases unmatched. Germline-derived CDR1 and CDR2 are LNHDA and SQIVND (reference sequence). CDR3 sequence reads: CASRTAGEGTGELFF. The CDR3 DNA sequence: TGTGCCAGTAGAACAGCGGGGGAGGGCACCGGGGAGCTGTTTTTT.

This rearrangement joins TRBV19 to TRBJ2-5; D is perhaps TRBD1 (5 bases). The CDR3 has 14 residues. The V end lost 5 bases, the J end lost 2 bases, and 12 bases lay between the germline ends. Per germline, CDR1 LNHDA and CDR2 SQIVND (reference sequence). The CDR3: CASSEDTVQETQYF. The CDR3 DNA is TGTGCCAGTAGTGAGGACACAGTTCAAGAGACCCAGTACTTC.

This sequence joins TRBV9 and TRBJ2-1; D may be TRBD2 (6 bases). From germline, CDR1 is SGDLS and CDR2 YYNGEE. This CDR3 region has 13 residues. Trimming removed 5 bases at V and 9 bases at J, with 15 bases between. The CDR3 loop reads CASRAPAGGEQFF. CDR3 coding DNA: TGTGCCAGCAGGGCCCCAGCGGGCGGTGAGCAGTTCTTC.

This CDR3 reads CASSLAGGDQPQHF. The CDR3 DNA reads as TGTGCCAGCAGCTTAGCGGGGGGGGATCAGCCCCAGCATTTT. V gene TRBV7-9 combines with J gene TRBJ1-5, with D possibly matching TRBD1 (5 bases). Trimming cost V 0 bases and J 5 bases, with 8 bases left between them. The CDR3 sequence is 14 residues long. Germline CDR1 reads SEHNR; CDR2 reads FQNEAQ (reference sequence).

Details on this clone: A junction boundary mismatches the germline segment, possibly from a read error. CDR3 bases: TGTGCTAGCAGCCCAGGGAAGCCAGTAGGTACGCAGTATTTT. It translates to CASSPGKPVGTQYF. The chain employs TRBV7-7 and TRBJ2-3; the D gene is possibly TRBD1 (5 bases). The CDR3 sequence is 14 residues long. Per germline, CDR1 SSHAT and CDR2 FNYEAQ (reference sequence).

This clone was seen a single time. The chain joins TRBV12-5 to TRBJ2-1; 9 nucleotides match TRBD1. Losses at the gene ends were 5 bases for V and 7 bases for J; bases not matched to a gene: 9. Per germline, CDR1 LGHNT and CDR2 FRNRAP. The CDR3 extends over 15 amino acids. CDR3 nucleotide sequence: TGTGCTAGTGGTGACTCGACAGGGGGGAGGAATGAGCAGTTCTTC. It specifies CASGDSTGGRNEQFF.

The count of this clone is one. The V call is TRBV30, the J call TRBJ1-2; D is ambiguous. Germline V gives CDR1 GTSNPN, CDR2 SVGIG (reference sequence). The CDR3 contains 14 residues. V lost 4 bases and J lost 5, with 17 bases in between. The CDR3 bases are TGTGCCTGGACTCAACAGAGGGCCTGGTATGGCTACACCTTC. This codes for CAWTQQRAWYGYTF.